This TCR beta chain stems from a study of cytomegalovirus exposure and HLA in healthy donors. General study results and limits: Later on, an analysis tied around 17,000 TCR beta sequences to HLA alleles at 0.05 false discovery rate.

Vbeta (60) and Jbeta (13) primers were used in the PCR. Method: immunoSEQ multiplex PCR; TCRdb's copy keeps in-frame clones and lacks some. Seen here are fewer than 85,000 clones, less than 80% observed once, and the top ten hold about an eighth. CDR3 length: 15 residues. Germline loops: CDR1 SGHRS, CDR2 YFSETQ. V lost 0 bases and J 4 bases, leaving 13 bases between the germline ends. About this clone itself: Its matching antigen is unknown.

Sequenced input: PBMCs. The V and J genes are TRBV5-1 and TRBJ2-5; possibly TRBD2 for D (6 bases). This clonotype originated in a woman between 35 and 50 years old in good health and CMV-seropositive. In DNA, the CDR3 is TGCGCCAGCAGCTTGGATGTCGGGACTTCAGAGACCCAGTACTTC. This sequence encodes CASSLDVGTSETQYF.